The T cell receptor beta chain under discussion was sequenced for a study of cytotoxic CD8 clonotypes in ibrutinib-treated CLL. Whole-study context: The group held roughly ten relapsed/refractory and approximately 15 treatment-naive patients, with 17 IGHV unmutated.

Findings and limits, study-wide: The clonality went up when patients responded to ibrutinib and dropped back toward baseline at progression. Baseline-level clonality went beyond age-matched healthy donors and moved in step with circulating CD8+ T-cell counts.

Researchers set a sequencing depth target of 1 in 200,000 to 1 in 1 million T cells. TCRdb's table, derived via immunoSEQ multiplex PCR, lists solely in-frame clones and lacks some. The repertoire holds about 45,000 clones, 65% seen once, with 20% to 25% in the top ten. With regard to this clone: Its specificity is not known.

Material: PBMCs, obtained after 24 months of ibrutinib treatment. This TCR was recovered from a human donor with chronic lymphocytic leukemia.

For the CDR3, the DNA is TGCGCCAGCAGCTTGGGACAAATGTTTCGGAACACTGAAGCTTTCTTT. Translating it yields CASSLGQMFRNTEAFF. This chain uses TRBV5-1 with TRBJ1-1; no firm D call. CDR1 SGHRS and CDR2 YFSETQ come from the germline V gene. With 0 bases removed from V and 1 base from J, the gap between germline ends came to 13 bases. The CDR3 is 16 amino acids.